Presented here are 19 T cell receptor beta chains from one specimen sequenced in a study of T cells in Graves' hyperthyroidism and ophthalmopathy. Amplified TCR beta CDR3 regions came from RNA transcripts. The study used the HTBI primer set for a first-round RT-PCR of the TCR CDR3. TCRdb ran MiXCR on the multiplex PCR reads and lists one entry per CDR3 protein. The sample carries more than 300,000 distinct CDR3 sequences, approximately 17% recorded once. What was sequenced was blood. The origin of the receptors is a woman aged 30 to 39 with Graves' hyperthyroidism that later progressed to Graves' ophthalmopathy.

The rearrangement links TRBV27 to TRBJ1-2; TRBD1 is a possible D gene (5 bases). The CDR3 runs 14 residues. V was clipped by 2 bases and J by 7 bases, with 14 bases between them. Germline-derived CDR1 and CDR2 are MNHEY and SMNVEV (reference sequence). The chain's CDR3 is CASSLRGGAGGYTF. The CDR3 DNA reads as TGTGCCAGCAGTTTAAGAGGCGGGGCAGGTGGCTACACCTTC.

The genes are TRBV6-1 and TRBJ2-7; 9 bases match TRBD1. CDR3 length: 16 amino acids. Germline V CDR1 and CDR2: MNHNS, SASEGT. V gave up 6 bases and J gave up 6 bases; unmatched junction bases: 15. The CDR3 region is CASREANRAGQGEQYF. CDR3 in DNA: TGTGCCAGCAGAGAGGCCAATCGAGCGGGACAGGGCGAGCAGTACTTC.

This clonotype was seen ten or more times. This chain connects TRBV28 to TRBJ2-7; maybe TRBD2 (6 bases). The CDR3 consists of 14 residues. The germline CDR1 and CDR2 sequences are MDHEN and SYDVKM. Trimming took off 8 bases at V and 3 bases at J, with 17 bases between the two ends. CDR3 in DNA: TGTGCCAGCGGGGGGACCGGGAGCCGCTACGAGCAGTACTTC. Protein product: CASGGTGSRYEQYF.

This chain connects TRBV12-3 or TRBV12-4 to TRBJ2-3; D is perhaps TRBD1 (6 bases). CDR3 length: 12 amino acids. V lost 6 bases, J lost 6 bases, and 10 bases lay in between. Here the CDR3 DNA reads TGTGCCAGCAGAATTCAGGGGGATACGCAGTATTTT. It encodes CASRIQGDTQYF.

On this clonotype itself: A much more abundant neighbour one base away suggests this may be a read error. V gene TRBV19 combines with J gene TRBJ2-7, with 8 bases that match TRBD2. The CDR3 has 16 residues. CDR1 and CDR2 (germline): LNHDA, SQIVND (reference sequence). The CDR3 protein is CASSMAGGDGSYDQYF. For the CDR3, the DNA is TGTGCCAGTAGTATGGCGGGGGGAGACGGCTCCTACGACCAGTACTTC.

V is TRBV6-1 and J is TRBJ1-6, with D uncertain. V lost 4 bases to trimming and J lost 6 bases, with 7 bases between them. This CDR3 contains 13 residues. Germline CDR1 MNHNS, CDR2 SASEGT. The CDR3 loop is CASSAVFNSPLHF. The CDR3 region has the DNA TGTGCCAGCAGTGCGGTCTTTAATTCACCCCTCCACTTT.

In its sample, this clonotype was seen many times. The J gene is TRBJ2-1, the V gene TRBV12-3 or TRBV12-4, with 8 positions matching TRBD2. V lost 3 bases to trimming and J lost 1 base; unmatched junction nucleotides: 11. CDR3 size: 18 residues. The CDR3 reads CASSFGSASGGSYNEQFF. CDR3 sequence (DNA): TGTGCCAGCAGTTTTGGTTCGGCGAGCGGGGGTTCCTACAATGAGCAGTTCTTC.

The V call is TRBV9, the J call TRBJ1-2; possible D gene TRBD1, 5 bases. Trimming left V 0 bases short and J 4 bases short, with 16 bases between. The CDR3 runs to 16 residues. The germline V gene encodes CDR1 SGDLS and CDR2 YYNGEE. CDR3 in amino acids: CASSVEPSTRGYGYTF. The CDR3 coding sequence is TGTGCCAGCAGCGTAGAACCTTCAACGAGGGGCTATGGCTACACCTTC.

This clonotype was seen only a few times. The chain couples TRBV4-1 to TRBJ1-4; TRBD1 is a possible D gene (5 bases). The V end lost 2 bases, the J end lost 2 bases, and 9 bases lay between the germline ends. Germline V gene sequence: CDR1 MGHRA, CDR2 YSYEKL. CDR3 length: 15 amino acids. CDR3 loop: CASSQTGLTNEKLFF. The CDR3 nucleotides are TGCGCCAGCAGCCAAACAGGTCTGACTAATGAAAAACTGTTTTTT.

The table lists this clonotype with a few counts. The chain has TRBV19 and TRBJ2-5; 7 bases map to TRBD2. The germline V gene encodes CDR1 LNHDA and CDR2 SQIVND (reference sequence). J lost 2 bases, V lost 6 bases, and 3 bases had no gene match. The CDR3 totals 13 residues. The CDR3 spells CASRRREQETQYF. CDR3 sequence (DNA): TGTGCCAGTAGGAGGCGGGAGCAAGAGACCCAGTACTTC.

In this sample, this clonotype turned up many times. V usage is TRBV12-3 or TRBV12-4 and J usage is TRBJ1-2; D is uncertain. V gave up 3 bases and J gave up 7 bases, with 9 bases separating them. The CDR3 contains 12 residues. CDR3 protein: CASSLAGSGYTF. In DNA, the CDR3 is TGTGCCAGCAGTTTGGCCGGGTCTGGCTACACCTTC.

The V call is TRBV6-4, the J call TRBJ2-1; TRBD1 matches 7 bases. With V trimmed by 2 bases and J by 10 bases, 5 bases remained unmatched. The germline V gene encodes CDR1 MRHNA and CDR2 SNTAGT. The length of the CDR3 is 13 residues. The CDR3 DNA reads TGTGCCAGCAGTGACAGGGGGCAGGGGGAGCAGTTCTTC. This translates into CASSDRGQGEQFF.

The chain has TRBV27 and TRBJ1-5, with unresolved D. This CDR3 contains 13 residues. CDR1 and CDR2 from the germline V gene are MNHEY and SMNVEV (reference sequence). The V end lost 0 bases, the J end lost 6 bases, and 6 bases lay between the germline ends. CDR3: CASSLSVGQPQHF. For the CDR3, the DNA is TGTGCCAGCAGTTTATCAGTGGGTCAGCCCCAGCATTTT.

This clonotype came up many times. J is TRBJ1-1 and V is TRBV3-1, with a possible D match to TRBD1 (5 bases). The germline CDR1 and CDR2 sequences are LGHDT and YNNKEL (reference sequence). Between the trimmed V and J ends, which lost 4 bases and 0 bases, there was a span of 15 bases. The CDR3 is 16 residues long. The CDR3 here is CASSPRDGPMNTEAFF. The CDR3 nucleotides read TGTGCCAGCAGCCCTCGGGACGGACCCATGAACACTGAAGCTTTCTTT.

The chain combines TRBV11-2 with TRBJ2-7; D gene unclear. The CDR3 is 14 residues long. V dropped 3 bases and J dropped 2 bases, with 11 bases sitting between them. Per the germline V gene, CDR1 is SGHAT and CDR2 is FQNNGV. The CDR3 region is CASSLSNPPYEQYF. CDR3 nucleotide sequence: TGTGCCAGCAGCTTGAGCAACCCCCCCTACGAGCAGTACTTC.

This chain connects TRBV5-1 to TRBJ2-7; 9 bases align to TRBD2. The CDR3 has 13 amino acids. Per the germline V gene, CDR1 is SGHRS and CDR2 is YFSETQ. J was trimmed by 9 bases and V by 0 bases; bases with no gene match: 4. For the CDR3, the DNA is TGCGCCAGCAGCTTGGCGCTAGCGGGGATGCAGTACTTC. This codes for CASSLALAGMQYF.

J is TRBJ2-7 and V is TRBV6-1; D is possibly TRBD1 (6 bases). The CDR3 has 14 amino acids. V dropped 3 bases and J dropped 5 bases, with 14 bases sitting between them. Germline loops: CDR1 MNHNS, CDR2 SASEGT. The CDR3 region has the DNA TGTGCCAGCAGTGAGATGTACAGGGACCACGAGCAGTACTTC. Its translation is CASSEMYRDHEQYF.

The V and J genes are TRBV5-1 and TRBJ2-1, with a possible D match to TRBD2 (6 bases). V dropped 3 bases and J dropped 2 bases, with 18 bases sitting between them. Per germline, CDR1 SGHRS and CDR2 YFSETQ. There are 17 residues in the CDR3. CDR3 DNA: TGCGCCAGCAGCTGGGGCCCCCGGGACTCCACCTACAATGAGCAGTTCTTC. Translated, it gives CASSWGPRDSTYNEQFF.

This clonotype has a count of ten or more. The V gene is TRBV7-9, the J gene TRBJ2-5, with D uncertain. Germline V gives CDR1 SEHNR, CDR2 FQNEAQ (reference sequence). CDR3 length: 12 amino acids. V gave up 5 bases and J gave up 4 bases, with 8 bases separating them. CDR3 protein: CASSQQIETQYF. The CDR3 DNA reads TGTGCCAGCAGCCAACAGATAGAGACCCAGTACTTC.